Following are 15 T cell receptor beta chains from one sample sequenced in a study of response to subunit inactivated influenza vaccine. TCRdb re-called the RT-PCR reads with MiXCR, one entry per CDR3 protein. The sample lists 200,000 to 250,000 distinct CDR3 sequences, 9% to 15% seen once, with less than 8.5% in the top ten. This specimen was non-naive T cells sorted from PBMCs, taken 14 days before vaccination. These receptors all stem from a man over 45 who received an inactivated influenza vaccine.

This clonotype was seen many times. The rearrangement uses TRBV29-1 and TRBJ2-7; D gene uncertain. CDR3 size: 15 residues. Germline CDR1 reads SQVTM; CDR2 reads ANQGSEA. Trimming shortened V by 4 bases and J by 0 bases, and 16 bases separated the two germline ends. The CDR3 loop is CSVGQIQKSSYEQYF. DNA of the CDR3: TGCAGCGTTGGGCAAATCCAAAAAAGCTCCTACGAGCAGTACTTC.

This clonotype was counted once. This rearrangement joins TRBV5-4 to TRBJ2-1; D gene unclear. Trimming shortened V by 6 bases and J by 8 bases, and 9 bases separated the two germline ends. CDR3 length: 11 amino acids. Germline lookup yields CDR1 SGHNT and CDR2 YYREEE (reference sequence). The CDR3 reads CASTSRDEQFF. CDR3 coding DNA: TGTGCCAGCACCTCCCGGGATGAGCAGTTCTTC.

The chain joins TRBV4-2 to TRBJ1-4; 8 bases align to TRBD1. Looked up from germline, CDR1 is LGHNA and CDR2 is YNFKEQ. This CDR3 region has 12 residues. V lost 2 bases to trimming and J lost 15 bases; unmatched junction nucleotides: 5. This CDR3 reads CASSQQQGAVFF. CDR3 sequence (DNA): TGTGCCAGCAGCCAACAGCAGGGGGCGGTGTTTTTT.

In this sample, this clonotype turned up a few times. The CDR3 nucleotides read TGTGCCAGCAGTGGCTACTCGACAGGGGAAGATACGCAGTATTTT. It is translated as CASSGYSTGEDTQYF. The chain recombines TRBV2 with TRBJ2-3, with 8 bases aligning to TRBD1. J lost 5 bases, V lost 4 bases, and 8 bases had no gene match. Germline V gene lookup returns CDR1 SNHLY and CDR2 FYNNEI. The CDR3 is 15 amino acids.

This clonotype was recorded many times. The chain couples TRBV6-2 or TRBV6-3 to TRBJ2-2; no clear D gene. The CDR3 is 11 amino acids. Germline-derived CDR1 and CDR2 are MNHEY and SVGEGT. V lost 5 bases to trimming and J lost 8 bases, with 6 bases between them. The chain's CDR3 is CASSQHGELFF. CDR3 nucleotides: TGTGCCAGCAGTCAACATGGGGAGCTGTTTTTT.

V and J are TRBV24-1 and TRBJ2-3; 13 bases align to TRBD2. V was pared by 3 bases and J by 3 bases, with 8 bases of the junction left unmatched. The CDR3 length is 18 residues. The V gene's germline CDR1 is KGHDR and CDR2 SFDVKD. The CDR3 DNA sequence: TGTGCCACCAGTGATCCCGGGACTAGCGGGGACGGGACAGATACGCAGTATTTT. Its protein product is CATSDPGTSGDGTDTQYF.

The chain uses TRBV2 and TRBJ2-3; 7 bases map to TRBD2. Losses at the gene ends were 5 bases for V and 1 base for J; bases not matched to a gene: 6. Germline values: CDR1 SNHLY, CDR2 FYNNEI. This CDR3 comprises 15 residues. In DNA form, the CDR3 reads TGTGCCAGCAGTCGTCCTAGCGGAGGCACAGATACGCAGTATTTT. Translation: CASSRPSGGTDTQYF.

This clonotype was seen at least ten times. The chain has TRBV28 and TRBJ2-2, with a tentative D call TRBD1 (5 bases). With 11 bases removed from V and 3 bases from J, the gap between germline ends came to 7 bases. In germline, CDR1 is MDHEN, CDR2 SYDVKM. CDR3 size: 11 residues. The CDR3 here is CASGYTGELFF. DNA of the CDR3: TGTGCCTCAGGGTACACCGGGGAGCTGTTTTTT.

This clonotype was counted at least ten times. The CDR3 loop is CASSLGDLYSNQPQHF. Written as DNA, the CDR3 is TGTGCCAGCAGTTTGGGAGATCTGTATAGCAATCAGCCCCAGCATTTT. The gene calls are TRBV28 and TRBJ1-5; D is ambiguous. Trimming shortened V by 3 bases and J by 0 bases, and 12 bases separated the two germline ends. The germline CDR1 and CDR2 sequences are MDHEN and SYDVKM. The CDR3 loop spans 16 amino acids.

V gene TRBV6-1 combines with J gene TRBJ2-1, with 7 bases aligning to TRBD1. The CDR3 extends over 16 amino acids. Germline V gene data show CDR1 as MNHNS and CDR2 as SASEGT. V lost 6 bases and J lost 4; bases outside the gene matches: 12. Here the CDR3 reads CASRTTGTERYNEQFF. The CDR3 DNA reads as TGTGCCAGCAGAACAACAGGGACAGAGAGATACAATGAGCAGTTCTTC.

This clonotype occurred a few times. This rearrangement joins TRBV18 to TRBJ1-2; D is ambiguous. This CDR3 is 15 amino acids long. Germline assignment: CDR1 KGHSH and CDR2 LQKENI. V was trimmed by 5 bases and J by 3 bases, leaving 16 bases between them. CDR3 nucleotides: TGTGCCAGCTCATCATCAATACAAGACTACTATGGCTACACCTTC. This sequence encodes CASSSSIQDYYGYTF.

This clonotype has a handful of counts. In nucleotides, the CDR3 is TGTGCCACCGAAGGACAGGGGTACGAGCAGTACTTC. It specifies CATEGQGYEQYF. V usage is TRBV28 and J usage is TRBJ2-7; 9 nucleotides match TRBD1. V lost 10 bases, J lost 4 bases, and 5 bases stayed unmatched. The CDR3 has 12 residues. Germline loops: CDR1 MDHEN, CDR2 SYDVKM.

This CDR3 is CASSPQPSRNEQFF. The CDR3 DNA is TGTGCCAGCTCACCACAGCCCTCTCGGAATGAGCAGTTCTTC. V usage is TRBV18 and J usage is TRBJ2-1; D remains ambiguous. Germline CDR1 reads KGHSH; CDR2 reads LQKENI. The CDR3 has 14 residues. V dropped 1 base and J dropped 7 bases, with 11 bases sitting between them.

This clonotype was picked up a small number of times. The chain has TRBV4-3 and TRBJ1-3, with unresolved D. There are 17 residues in the CDR3. V lost 2 bases, J lost 0 bases, and 14 bases lay in between. Germline V gene data show CDR1 as LGHNA and CDR2 as YSLEER. The CDR3 nucleotides read TGCGCCAGCAGCCAAAACCCAACTGGGAGCTCTGGAAACACCATATATTTT. It translates to CASSQNPTGSSGNTIYF.

This chain links TRBV10-3 with TRBJ2-7; the D is unclear. CDR1 and CDR2 from the germline V gene are ENHRY and SYGVKD. CDR3 length: 14 residues. Trimming removed 3 bases from V and 1 base from J, with 10 bases in between. The CDR3 spells CAISESRISYEQYF. The CDR3 nucleotides read TGTGCCATCAGTGAATCGAGGATATCCTACGAGCAGTACTTC.